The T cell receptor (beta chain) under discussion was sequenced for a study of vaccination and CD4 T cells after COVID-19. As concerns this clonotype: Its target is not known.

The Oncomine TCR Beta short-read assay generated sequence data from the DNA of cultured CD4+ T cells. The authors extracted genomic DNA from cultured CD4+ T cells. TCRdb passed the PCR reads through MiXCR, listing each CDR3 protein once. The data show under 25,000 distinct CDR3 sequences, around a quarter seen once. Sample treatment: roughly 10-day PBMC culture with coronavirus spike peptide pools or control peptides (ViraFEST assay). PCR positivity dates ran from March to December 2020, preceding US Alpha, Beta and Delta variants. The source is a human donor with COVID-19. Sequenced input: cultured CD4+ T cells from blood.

Written as DNA, the CDR3 is TGTGCCAGCAGCTTAGGCGCAGGGGGAGAGACCCAGTACTTC. Residues: CASSLGAGGETQYF. The chain links TRBV7-3 to TRBJ2-5; 7 positions match TRBD1. The CDR3 totals 14 residues. The germline V gene has CDR1 SGHTA and CDR2 FQGTGA. J was trimmed by 4 bases and V by 2 bases; bases with no gene match: 4.